This T cell receptor beta chain was found in a study of Graves' ophthalmopathy and Graves' hyperthyroidism. Study-wide points: In predicting ophthalmopathy progression, the model reached roughly 71% sensitivity and under 75% specificity.

Absence of ophthalmopathy within 18 months of follow-up defined stable hyperthyroidism. New diagnoses, under 2 months' duration, and ages 18 to 65 characterized the hyperthyroidism patients. The diagnostic workup employed clinical symptoms, serum thyroxine, TRAb, thyroid ultrasound and orbital computed tomography. About this clonotype: The antigen is not known. This may come from a read error, since a much larger clone is one base off.

Amplifying from RNA transcripts, the study obtained TCR beta CDR3 regions. An opening RT-PCR round employed HTBI primers and preceded a second-round multiplex PCR. TCRdb redid the calling of the multiplex PCR reads with MiXCR, one entry per CDR3 protein. Among 680,000 or so distinct CDR3 sequences listed, 22% were seen once. The CDR3 loop spans 11 amino acids. This TCR derives from a woman younger than 30 with stable Graves' hyperthyroidism. Some clones in this sample may be carry-over from other donors' samples. Input material: peripheral blood. The V call is TRBV12-3 or TRBV12-4, the J call TRBJ2-2, with D possibly TRBD2 on 5 matching bases. CDR3 protein: CASSGPGELCF. The CDR3 DNA sequence: TGTGCCAGCAGTGGTCCCGGGGAGCTGTGTTTT.